Presented here are 27 T cell receptor beta chains from one specimen sequenced in a study of T-cell reconstitution after alpha-beta-depleted transplantation in children. Preparation of the TCRbeta library used unique molecular identifiers. A single record per CDR3 protein comes from TCRdb applying MiXCR to the PCR reads. The data show about 300,000 distinct CDR3 sequences, around 7.1% seen once. These TCRs' antigens remain unknown. Study-wide results and caveats: T-cell counts and diversity at one year post-transplant came mainly from newly produced T cells.

Specimen: peripheral blood, collected 360 days after TCRalphabeta/CD19-depleted stem cell transplant. These receptors were collected from a female patient aged 2-9 years who had a stem cell transplant for Fanconi anemia, so the T cells may come from the graft donor.

This clonotype appeared many times. The chain recombines TRBV6-2 or TRBV6-3 with TRBJ2-3, with TRBD2 matching 7 bases. In germline, CDR1 is MNHEY, CDR2 SVGEGT. With 5 bases clipped from V and 6 bases from J, the junction kept 17 bases outside the gene matches. The CDR3 runs 17 residues. This CDR3 is CASSPAEGLAAPDTQYF. The CDR3, as DNA: TGTGCCAGCAGTCCGGCAGAGGGTCTAGCGGCTCCCGATACGCAGTATTTT.

A few counts support this clonotype. The gene calls are TRBV5-6 and TRBJ1-4; a weak D match, TRBD1 (5 bases). V was clipped by 0 bases and J by 5 bases, with 14 bases between them. The CDR3 extends over 16 amino acids. Germline CDR1 reads SGHDT; CDR2 reads YYEEEE. The CDR3 nucleotides read TGTGCCAGCAGCTTGGATCGAGTGGGACTGAATGAAAAACTGTTTTTT. Encoded protein: CASSLDRVGLNEKLFF.

This clonotype was detected many times. The rearrangement joins TRBV7-9 to TRBJ2-3, with D maybe TRBD1 (5 bases). Germline V gene data show CDR1 as SEHNR and CDR2 as FQNEAQ (reference sequence). The V end was cut by 3 bases, the J end by 0 bases, with 19 bases between. This CDR3 spans 18 amino acids. The CDR3 is CASSFLGASSSSTDTQYF. The CDR3 DNA reads TGTGCCAGCAGCTTCTTAGGGGCATCGTCCTCTAGCACAGATACGCAGTATTTT.

At least ten counts were recorded for this clonotype. The V and J genes are TRBV7-8 and TRBJ2-1; maybe TRBD2 (6 bases). CDR1 is SGHVS and CDR2 is FQNEAQ in the germline V gene. V was cut by 5 bases and J by 4 bases, with 15 bases left in between. The CDR3 is made up of 15 amino acids. The chain's CDR3 is CASSAGRGVYNEQFF. For the CDR3, the DNA is TGTGCCAGCAGCGCCGGGAGAGGCGTGTACAATGAGCAGTTCTTC.

This clonotype appeared many times. The J gene is TRBJ2-1, the V gene TRBV7-2; D perhaps matches TRBD2 (6 bases). This CDR3 is built from 14 residues. CDR1 and CDR2 (germline): SGHTA, FQGNSA. V dropped 3 bases and J dropped 4 bases, with 10 bases sitting between them. The chain's CDR3 is CASSFGSGYNEQFF. The CDR3 DNA reads TGTGCCAGCAGCTTTGGTAGCGGTTACAATGAGCAGTTCTTC.

This clonotype appeared a few times. This sequence joins TRBV10-2 and TRBJ1-5; D might be TRBD1 (5 bases). V was cut by 9 bases and J by 3 bases, with 15 bases left in between. The CDR3 spans 14 residues. The V gene's germline CDR1 is WSHSY and CDR2 SAAADI. The CDR3 here is CASWGGDFNQPQHF. The CDR3 DNA sequence: TGCGCCAGTTGGGGAGGGGACTTCAATCAGCCCCAGCATTTT.

V usage is TRBV10-3 and J usage is TRBJ2-2; the match to TRBD1 covers 7 bases. CDR3 length: 16 residues. Trimming took 0 bases from V and 3 from J; bases not matched to a gene: 4. Germline CDR1 is ENHRY and CDR2 is SYGVKD. CDR3 residues: CAISESGQTYTGELFF. The CDR3 coding sequence is TGTGCCATCAGTGAGTCGGGACAGACTTACACCGGGGAGCTGTTTTTT.

A few counts support this clonotype. The chain employs TRBV5-1 and TRBJ2-5; TRBD2 matches at 13 bases. The CDR3 has 16 residues. Germline V CDR1 and CDR2: SGHRS, YFSETQ. The V segment lost 5 bases and the J segment 7 bases; nucleotides outside the gene matches: 11. In DNA form, the CDR3 reads TGCGCCAGCAGGGTTCAAGGACTAGCGGGAGTAGGGACCCAGTACTTC. Translating gives CASRVQGLAGVGTQYF.

DNA of the CDR3: TGTGCCAGCAGCTTAATCTGGACAGATAACACCGGGGAGCTGTTTTTT. It specifies CASSLIWTDNTGELFF. V is TRBV7-8 and J is TRBJ2-2, with D possibly TRBD1 on 6 matching bases. The CDR3 is 16 residues long. V was trimmed by 2 bases and J by 2 bases, leaving 12 bases between them. Germline V gene lookup returns CDR1 SGHVS and CDR2 FQNEAQ.

This clonotype was seen more than once but under ten times. The rearrangement links TRBV7-2 to TRBJ1-1; D ambiguous. The CDR3 contains 14 residues. V was shortened by 5 bases and J by 2 bases, with 12 bases between the two germline ends. The V gene's germline CDR1 is SGHTA and CDR2 FQGNSA. This chain's CDR3 is CASSPSLINTEAFF. The DNA of the CDR3 is TGTGCCAGCAGCCCCAGTCTCATAAACACTGAAGCTTTCTTT.

This clonotype turned up a few times. CDR3 residues: CSVVGLAAPNTQYF. In DNA form, the CDR3 reads TGCAGCGTTGTAGGACTAGCGGCCCCTAATACGCAGTATTTT. The chain recombines TRBV29-1 with TRBJ2-3; 10 positions agree with TRBD2. From germline, CDR1 is SQVTM and CDR2 ANQGSEA. V shed 4 bases, J shed 7 bases, and the junction held 8 bases outside the gene matches. The CDR3 is 14 residues long.

V gene TRBV7-8 combines with J gene TRBJ2-5; D tentatively fits TRBD1 or TRBD2 (7 bases each). V was cut by 5 bases and J by 8 bases, with 21 bases left in between. The CDR3 consists of 15 residues. Per the germline V gene, CDR1 is SGHVS and CDR2 is FQNEAQ. CDR3 region: CASSPGGGGQGTQYF. The CDR3 nucleotides are TGTGCCAGCAGCCCGGGGGGAGGGGGCCAGGGTACCCAGTACTTC.

This clonotype occurred many times. This chain uses TRBV3-1 with TRBJ1-5; D might be TRBD1 (5 bases). Trimming removed 3 bases from V and 8 bases from J, with 11 bases in between. The CDR3 runs 13 residues. From germline, CDR1 is LGHDT and CDR2 YNNKEL (reference sequence). Here the CDR3 DNA reads TGTGCCAGCAGCCAGGGGCAGTACAAGCCCCAGCATTTT. Encoded protein: CASSQGQYKPQHF. Full variable domain (missing parts from reference TRBV3-1 and TRBJ1-5): DTAVSQTPKYLVTQMGNDKSIKCEQNLGHDTMYWYKQDSKKFLKIMFSYNNKELIINETVPNRFSPKSPDKAHLNLHINSLELGDSAVYFCASSQGQYKPQHFGDGTRLSIL.

This clonotype was recorded many times. The chain carries TRBV29-1 and TRBJ1-1; D uncertain. This CDR3 is 13 amino acids long. The V gene's germline CDR1 is SQVTM and CDR2 ANQGSEA. Trimming pared 4 bases from V and 4 bases from J, leaving 13 bases between. CDR3 bases: TGCAGCGTTGCTAACCCAAAGGGCACTGAAGCTTTCTTT. This gives the protein CSVANPKGTEAFF.

This clonotype was counted ten times or more. The chain joins TRBV29-1 to TRBJ2-1, with D possibly TRBD2 on 6 matching bases. The CDR3 spans 13 residues. The V gene lost 4 bases and the J gene lost 9 bases, with 16 bases spanning the gap. Germline CDR1 and CDR2: SQVTM and ANQGSEA. CDR3 protein: CSVAGRGIREQFF. CDR3 DNA: TGCAGCGTTGCAGGGCGGGGAATTCGTGAGCAGTTCTTC.

The table lists this clonotype with many counts. The CDR3 protein is CASSFFGDEQFF. CDR3 coding DNA: TGTGCCAGCAGCTTTTTCGGCGATGAGCAGTTCTTC. V usage is TRBV7-2 and J usage is TRBJ2-1; unclear D gene. The CDR3 has 12 amino acids. CDR1 is SGHTA and CDR2 is FQGNSA in the germline V gene. Trimming removed 3 bases from V and 8 bases from J, with 8 bases in between.

The sample holds many counts of this clonotype. V and J are TRBV15 and TRBJ1-1; D is undetermined. V gave up 5 bases and J gave up 1 base, with 11 bases separating them. The CDR3 sequence is 14 residues long. Germline V lookup: CDR1 LNHNV, CDR2 YYDKDF (reference sequence). CDR3 amino acids: CATSVGMPNTEAFF. CDR3 DNA sequence: TGTGCCACCAGCGTTGGGATGCCGAACACTGAAGCTTTCTTT.

This clonotype was recorded many times. The chain has TRBV5-1 and TRBJ1-3; no clear D gene. This CDR3 region has 16 residues. V was pared by 2 bases and J by 0 bases, with 12 bases between. Germline V CDR1 and CDR2: SGHRS, YFSETQ. CDR3 bases: TGCGCCAGCAGCTTAGGACCGCCGGGCTCTGGAAACACCATATATTTT. This encodes CASSLGPPGSGNTIYF. Using reference TRBV5-1 and TRBJ1-3 for the parts outside the CDR3, the full variable domain is KAGVTQTPRYLIKTRGQQVTLSCSPISGHRSVSWYQQTPGQGLQFLFEYFSETQRNKGNFPGRFSGRQFSNSRSEMNVSTLELGDSALYLCASSLGPPGSGNTIYFGEGSWLTVV.

This chain links TRBV7-2 with TRBJ2-7, with TRBD2 matching 7 bases. This CDR3 has 17 amino acids. The germline V gene encodes CDR1 SGHTA and CDR2 FQGNSA. J gave up 2 bases and V 3 bases, and 13 bases lay outside the gene matches. DNA for the CDR3: TGTGCCAGCAGCTTCAGCTGGCCTAGCGGTACGGCCTACGAGCAGTACTTC. Translated, it gives CASSFSWPSGTAYEQYF.

The sample holds a few counts of this clonotype. The chain links TRBV5-1 to TRBJ1-2, with a weak D call TRBD1 (5 bases). CDR1 and CDR2 (germline): SGHRS, YFSETQ. V gave up 0 bases and J gave up 2 bases, with 14 bases separating them. The CDR3 totals 16 residues. CDR3 region: CASSLETWGENYGYTF. CDR3 in DNA: TGCGCCAGCAGCTTGGAAACCTGGGGGGAGAACTATGGCTACACCTTC.

This CDR3 reads CASSSLRGAPIYGYTF. The CDR3 region has the DNA TGCGCCAGCAGCTCCTTGCGGGGGGCACCTATCTATGGCTACACCTTC. J is TRBJ1-2 and V is TRBV5-1; possible D gene TRBD1, 6 bases. Germline V gene data show CDR1 as SGHRS and CDR2 as YFSETQ. CDR3 length: 16 amino acids. V shed 3 bases and J shed 4 bases, with 19 bases lying between them.

In its sample, this clonotype was seen many times. The CDR3 reads CSARTGSAYEQYF. The CDR3 region has the DNA TGCAGTGCTCGGACAGGCTCGGCCTACGAGCAGTACTTC. The genes are TRBV20-1 and TRBJ2-7; 7 nucleotides line up with TRBD1. The V and J ends lost 5 bases and 2 bases, in that order; junction bases with no gene match: 6. Germline V gene data show CDR1 as DFQATT and CDR2 as SNEGSKA (reference sequence). This CDR3 is built from 13 residues.

In this sample, this clonotype turned up many times. This chain connects TRBV7-9 to TRBJ2-3, with D perhaps matching TRBD2 (6 bases). The CDR3 covers 13 residues. V lost 3 bases, J lost 5 bases, and 9 bases lay in between. Germline CDR1 and CDR2: SEHNR and FQNEAQ (reference sequence). CDR3 sequence: CASSLRGLDTQYF. For the CDR3, the DNA is TGTGCCAGCAGCTTGCGGGGCTTAGATACGCAGTATTTT.

Comments on this clonotype: Lacking the conserved final phenylalanine or tryptophan, this CDR3 likely reflects a read error. The V and J genes are TRBV30 and TRBJ1-1; D is uncertain. The V gene lost 2 bases and the J gene lost 8 bases, with 9 bases spanning the gap. Germline V gene sequence: CDR1 GTSNPN, CDR2 SVGIG (reference sequence). The CDR3 has 11 residues. The CDR3, as DNA: TGTGCCTGGAGTTGGGTTGAAGAAGCTTTCTGT. This gives the protein CAWSWVEEAFC.

This clonotype has a count of ten or more. The chain links TRBV28 to TRBJ1-6, with D perhaps TRBD1 (5 bases). In germline, CDR1 is MDHEN, CDR2 SYDVKM. V was shortened by 4 bases and J by 11 bases, with 9 bases between the two germline ends. The CDR3 runs 12 residues. The CDR3 spells CASSYRRAPLHF. CDR3 nucleotides: TGTGCCAGCAGTTACAGGAGAGCACCCCTCCACTTT.

The table lists this clonotype with a few counts. The rearrangement uses TRBV5-6 and TRBJ2-1; D ambiguous. Trimming removed 7 bases at V and 10 bases at J, with 18 bases between. Germline V CDR1 and CDR2: SGHDT, YYEEEE. CDR3 length: 13 amino acids. Written as DNA, the CDR3 is TGTGCCAGCGGCCCCGTCGGCCGAGGAGAGCAGTTCTTC. Its protein is CASGPVGRGEQFF. Looking up the rest from reference TRBV5-6 and TRBJ2-1 gives the full variable domain: DAGVTQSPTHLIKTRGQQVTLRCSPKSGHDTVSWYQQALGQGPQFIFQYYEEEERQRGNFPDRFSGHQFPNYSSELNVNALLLGDSALYLCASGPVGRGEQFFGPGTRLTVL.

The sample holds a few counts of this clonotype. The chain has TRBV13 and TRBJ1-1; 7 positions agree with TRBD1. This CDR3 is 15 amino acids long. With 0 bases clipped from V and 11 bases from J, the junction kept 12 bases outside the gene matches. In germline, CDR1 is PRHDT, CDR2 FYEKMQ (reference sequence). The CDR3 loop reads CASSLGTGLNMRAFF. For the CDR3, the DNA is TGTGCCAGCAGCTTAGGGACAGGGTTAAATATGCGGGCTTTCTTT. Complete variable domain (other parts from reference TRBV13 and TRBJ1-1): AAGVIQSPRHLIKEKRETATLKCYPIPRHDTVYWYQQGPGQDPQFLISFYEKMQSDKGSIPDRFSAQQFSDYHSELNMSSLELGDSALYFCASSLGTGLNMRAFFGQGTRLTVV.